These T cell receptor beta chains were read from a single sample in a study of T cell repertoires in cytomegalovirus infection. No antigen is known for these receptors. Each CDR3 protein gets one entry after TCRdb re-called the reads with MiXCR. The table shows about 830,000 distinct CDR3 sequences, with around a third occurring only once. The material was cultured CD8+ T cells from PBMCs, obtained from culture after CMV antigen stimulation. These receptors all stem from a human donor in good health (CMV status not recorded). Some clones in this sample may be carry-over from other donors' samples. Each CDR3 is given with its conserved first and last residue. D genes are given only for firm matches. Clone size, where shown, is once, few, many, or a class for clones that have expanded.

V: TRBV27; size: NA; D: TRBD1; length: 14; J: TRBJ2-1; DNA: TGTGCCAGCTTCGGGGGACAGGGGGCCTTTGAGCAGTTCTTC; CDR3: CASFGGQGAFEQFF
V: TRBV4-1; size: few; D: NA; length: 18; J: TRBJ1-5; DNA: TGCGCCAGCAGCCAAGAGGGACCTAGGGAGATTGGCAATCAGCCCCAGCATTTT; CDR3: CASSQEGPREIGNQPQHF
V: TRBV12-3/TRBV12-4; size: NA; D: NA; length: 13; J: TRBJ2-2; DNA: TGTGCCAGCAGTTTCACTAGCACCGGGGAGCTGTTTTTT; CDR3: CASSFTSTGELFF
V: TRBV12-3/TRBV12-4; size: NA; D: NA; length: 12; J: TRBJ2-1; DNA: TGTGCCAGCAGTTTAGGCATGGGTGAGCAGTTCTTC; CDR3: CASSLGMGEQFF
V: TRBV2; size: NA; D: TRBD1; length: 13; J: TRBJ1-6; DNA: TGTGCCACCGTAACAGGGGGTAAATCACCCCTCCACTTT; CDR3: CATVTGGKSPLHF
V: TRBV9; size: NA; D: NA; length: 15; J: TRBJ2-3; DNA: TGTGCCAGCAGCGTAGCTGGGCACTACACAGATACGCAGTATTTT; CDR3: CASSVAGHYTDTQYF
V: TRBV12-3/TRBV12-4; size: NA; D: TRBD2; length: 17; J: TRBJ2-3; DNA: TGTGCCAGCAGTGCCCAGACTAGCGGGGGGACCACAGATACGCAGTATTTT; CDR3: CASSAQTSGGTTDTQYF
V: TRBV4-1; size: few; D: NA; length: 13; J: TRBJ1-2; DNA: TGCGCCAGCAGCCAAGAGTCTAACTATGGCTACACCTTC; CDR3: CASSQESNYGYTF
V: TRBV3-1; size: NA; D: NA; length: 16; J: TRBJ1-2; DNA: TGTGCCAGCAGCCTCGGGACAAGCACTCCGTACTATGGCTACACCTTC; CDR3: CASSLGTSTPYYGYTF
V: TRBV28; size: many; D: NA; length: 13; J: TRBJ2-3; DNA: TGTGCCAGCACAGGGTTTAAGCCTGATACGCAGTATTTT; CDR3: CASTGFKPDTQYF
V: TRBV7-3; size: NA; D: TRBD2; length: 13; J: TRBJ2-1; DNA: TGTGCCAGCAGCTTAGTAGCGGGACATGAGCAGTTCTTC; CDR3: CASSLVAGHEQFF
V: TRBV4-1; size: few; D: NA; length: 16; J: TRBJ2-1; DNA: TGCGCCAGCAGCCAAGATGAAGGCGGGGCCTACAATGAGCAGTTCTTC; CDR3: CASSQDEGGAYNEQFF
V: TRBV6-2/TRBV6-3; size: few; D: NA; length: 15; J: TRBJ2-5; DNA: TGTGCCAGCAGTTACTCCTCAGGGGACCAAGAGACCCAGTACTTC; CDR3: CASSYSSGDQETQYF
V: TRBV5-1; size: NA; D: TRBD2; length: 15; J: TRBJ2-1; DNA: TGCGCCAGCAGGCTGAGCGGGGGGGTTCTCAATGAGCAGTTCTTC; CDR3: CASRLSGGVLNEQFF
V: TRBV12-3/TRBV12-4; size: NA; D: TRBD1; length: 14; J: TRBJ2-3; DNA: TGTGCCAGCAGTTCCAGGGGGCGGGCAGATACGCAGTATTTT; CDR3: CASSSRGRADTQYF
V: TRBV28; size: few; D: NA; length: 15; J: TRBJ1-4; DNA: TGTGCCAGCAGTTCACCAGGGACGGGTAATGAAAAACTGTTTTTT; CDR3: CASSSPGTGNEKLFF
V: TRBV27; size: NA; D: TRBD1; length: 15; J: TRBJ2-2; DNA: TGTGCCAGCAGTTGGACAGGGGGCGGGACCGGGGAGCTGTTTTTT; CDR3: CASSWTGGGTGELFF
V: TRBV7-2; size: many; D: NA; length: 12; J: TRBJ2-1; DNA: TGTGCCAGCAGCTCAGGGTCGCCTGAGCAGTTCTTC; CDR3: CASSSGSPEQFF
V: TRBV4-1; size: NA; D: NA; length: 15; J: TRBJ1-2; DNA: TGCGCCAGCAGCCAAGACAGGGTAGCTAACTATGGCTACACCTTC; CDR3: CASSQDRVANYGYTF
V: TRBV6-5; size: NA; D: TRBD2; length: 18; J: TRBJ2-3; DNA: TGTGCCAGCAGTTACTCGATGGCCAGCGGGGGAATCACAGATACGCAGTATTTT; CDR3: CASSYSMASGGITDTQYF
V: TRBV24-1; size: few; D: NA; length: 13; J: TRBJ1-4; DNA: TGTGCCACCAGTGACCTCGTCCAGGAAAAACTGTTTTTT; CDR3: CATSDLVQEKLFF
V: TRBV6-1; size: NA; D: TRBD1; length: 13; J: TRBJ1-2; DNA: TGTGCCAGCAGTGCCGACAGGGCCCGTAGCTACGCCTTC; CDR3: CASSADRARSYAF
V: TRBV20-1; size: NA; D: NA; length: 15; J: TRBJ2-1; DNA: TGCAGTGCTAGTTCAGAGGAATGGTCCTACAATGAGCAGTTCTTC; CDR3: CSASSEEWSYNEQFF
V: TRBV10-3; size: NA; D: TRBD1; length: 15; J: TRBJ1-2; DNA: TGTGCCATCATTAATCAGGTGACAGGGGAGGATGGCTACACCTTC; CDR3: CAIINQVTGEDGYTF
V: TRBV9; size: few; D: TRBD1; length: 14; J: TRBJ1-2; DNA: TGTGCCAGCAGCGTAGATGGGGACAGGGAGGGCTACACCTTC; CDR3: CASSVDGDREGYTF
V: TRBV7-2; size: NA; D: TRBD2; length: 17; J: TRBJ2-1; DNA: TGTGTCAGCGGGGCCGCGACTAGCGGGGAATCCTACAATGAGCAGTTCTTC; CDR3: CVSGAATSGESYNEQFF
V: TRBV7-9; size: NA; D: NA; length: 12; J: TRBJ2-2; DNA: TGTGCCGCAGGGGCAAACACCGGGGAGCTGTTTTTT; CDR3: CAAGANTGELFF
V: TRBV9; size: NA; D: NA; length: 16; J: TRBJ2-1; DNA: TGTGCCAGCAGCTACCATCAGGGGGGCTCCTACAATGAGCAGTTCTTC; CDR3: CASSYHQGGSYNEQFF
V: TRBV5-1; size: NA; D: NA; length: 15; J: TRBJ1-5; DNA: TGCGCCAGCAGCTTGGACGGTATGGGGAATCAGCCCCAGCATTTT; CDR3: CASSLDGMGNQPQHF
V: TRBV7-9; size: few; D: TRBD2; length: 17; J: TRBJ2-3; DNA: TGTGCCAGCAGCTTAGCGGAGACTAGCGGGCCAGCAGATACGCAGTATTTT; CDR3: CASSLAETSGPADTQYF
V: TRBV7-6; size: few; D: NA; length: 15; J: TRBJ1-1; DNA: TGTGCCAGCAGCTTAAGGGAGGACCCCCGGACTGAAGCTTTCTTT; CDR3: CASSLREDPRTEAFF
V: TRBV6-5; size: few; D: NA; length: 15; J: TRBJ1-1; DNA: TGTGCCAGCAGTTTCGGGCAGGGGTTGAGCACTGAAGCTTTCTTT; CDR3: CASSFGQGLSTEAFF
V: TRBV10-3; size: NA; D: TRBD2; length: 15; J: TRBJ2-1; DNA: TGTGCCATCAGTGGGGGACTAGCGGGGTTCAATGAGCAGTTCTTC; CDR3: CAISGGLAGFNEQFF
V: TRBV12-3/TRBV12-4; size: NA; D: NA; length: 10; J: TRBJ1-1; DNA: TGTGCCAGCTGGAGGGATGAAGCTTTCTTT; CDR3: CASWRDEAFF
V: TRBV28; size: NA; D: NA; length: 14; J: TRBJ2-5; DNA: TGTGCCAGCAGCCCCATTTTTGGACAAGAGACCCAGTACTTC; CDR3: CASSPIFGQETQYF
V: TRBV4-2; size: few; D: NA; length: 16; J: TRBJ1-6; DNA: TGTGCCAGCAGCCAAGGTGTGGCAGTATATAATTCACCCCTCCACTTT; CDR3: CASSQGVAVYNSPLHF
V: TRBV6-2/TRBV6-3; size: few; D: NA; length: 17; J: TRBJ2-4; DNA: TGTGCCAGCACCCCAGGACGGGACACGATAGCCAAAAACATTCAGTACTTC; CDR3: CASTPGRDTIAKNIQYF
V: TRBV9; size: NA; D: NA; length: 11; J: TRBJ1-1; DNA: TGTGCCAGCTCCCCTCTAGGTCGGGCTTTCTTT; CDR3: CASSPLGRAFF
V: TRBV28; size: NA; D: NA; length: 15; J: TRBJ1-5; DNA: TGTGCCAGCAGTTTGTGGCAGGGGCGGGATCAGCCCCAGCATTTT; CDR3: CASSLWQGRDQPQHF
V: TRBV12-3/TRBV12-4; size: few; D: TRBD2; length: 16; J: TRBJ2-3; DNA: TGTGCCAGCAGTTTAGTTGTGATAGCGGGGGGTGATACGCAGTATTTT; CDR3: CASSLVVIAGGDTQYF
V: TRBV7-8; size: NA; D: TRBD1; length: 19; J: TRBJ1-3; DNA: TGTGCCAGCAGCTTAAGACGAGGGGACAGGTCGAGCTCTGGAAACACCATATATTTT; CDR3: CASSLRRGDRSSSGNTIYF
V: TRBV9; size: few; D: NA; length: 19; J: TRBJ2-6; DNA: TGTGCCAGCAGCGTTCACGGGACAATCGCTCTCTCTGGGGCCAACGTCCTGACTTTC; CDR3: CASSVHGTIALSGANVLTF
V: TRBV7-6; size: few; D: TRBD1; length: 15; J: TRBJ2-6; DNA: TGTGCCAGCAGCGACACAGGGGCTGGGGCCAACGTCCTGACTTTC; CDR3: CASSDTGAGANVLTF
V: TRBV19; size: few; D: NA; length: 10; J: TRBJ1-1; DNA: TGTGCCAGTATTGGGCCTGAAGCTTTCTTT; CDR3: CASIGPEAFF
V: TRBV7-6; size: many; D: NA; length: 15; J: TRBJ2-1; DNA: TGTGCCAGCAGCTTAGTGGCGGTCTCCTACAATGAGCAGTTCTTC; CDR3: CASSLVAVSYNEQFF
V: TRBV6-1; size: NA; D: NA; length: 16; J: TRBJ1-5; DNA: TGTGTCAGCAGTCCGAAAGTGCAGGGCAATAAGCAGCCCCAGCATTTT; CDR3: CVSSPKVQGNKQPQHF